Below, 7 T cell receptor beta chains from the same sample are listed, as sequenced in a study of post-analysis software for immune sequencing data. Study-wide results and caveats: There were a handful of TRBV segments more frequent in patients than controls, and TRBV5-6, TRBV5-1 and TRBV20-1 were among them.

The library was made from cDNA and included unique molecular identifiers. MiXCR was run by TCRdb on the PCR reads, yielding one entry per CDR3 protein. The sample records some 240,000 distinct CDR3 sequences, about 40% being singletons. No antigen has been identified for these receptors. Sequencing used blood. The receptors were sampled from a girl aged 5 to 17 with multiple sclerosis.

Remarks on this clonotype: The junction shows a germline mismatch at one end, possibly a read error. The chain is built from TRBV5-1 and TRBJ2-2; TRBD1 or TRBD2 may be the D gene (6 bases each). The germline gives CDR1 SGHRS, CDR2 YFSETQ. CDR3 length equals 15 residues. The DNA of the CDR3 is TGCGCCAGCAGCTGGGGGACACTCGCCGGCGGGGAGCTGCTTTTT. This translates into CASSWGTLAGGELLF.

This sequence joins TRBV15 and TRBJ1-1, with unresolved D. CDR3 length: 13 residues. Trimming left V 1 base short and J 5 bases short, with 8 bases between. Germline lookup yields CDR1 LNHNV and CDR2 YYDKDF (reference sequence). The CDR3, as DNA: TGTGCCACCAGCAGAGGGATTCAAACTGAAGCTTTCTTT. Translated: CATSRGIQTEAFF.

V is TRBV7-9 and J is TRBJ2-7; D possibly corresponds to TRBD2 (6 bases). Germline lookup yields CDR1 SEHNR and CDR2 FQNEAQ (reference sequence). The CDR3 has 13 amino acids. V was shortened by 5 bases and J by 3 bases, with 11 bases between the two germline ends. The CDR3 nucleotides read TGTGCCAGCAGCGGGACTTCTTTCTACGAGCAGTACTTC. Translated, it gives CASSGTSFYEQYF. Filled out from reference TRBV7-9 and TRBJ2-7, the complete variable domain reads DTGVSQNPRHKITKRGQNVTFRCDPISEHNRLYWYRQTLGQGPEFLTYFQNEAQLEKSRLLSDRFSAERPKGSFSTLEIQRTEQGDSAMYLCASSGTSFYEQYFGPGTRLTVT.

The chain carries TRBV29-1 and TRBJ2-5, with TRBD1 matching 10 bases. The closer fit of TRBJ2-7 to the DNA end suggests the J call may be wrong. The V gene's germline CDR1 is SQVTM and CDR2 ANQGSEA. The CDR3 has 15 residues. The CDR3 loop is CSVTGTGDLSYEQYF. The DNA of the CDR3 is TGCAGCGTTACCGGGACAGGGGACCTCTCCTACGAGCAGTACTTC.

On this clonotype: A read error may explain this, as a much larger clone is one base away. This rearrangement joins TRBV27 to TRBJ2-1; TRBD2 matches 7 bases. CDR3 length equals 15 residues. Germline CDR1 is MNHEY and CDR2 is SMNVEV (reference sequence). In nucleotides, the CDR3 is TGTGCCAGCAGTTTCTTAGCGGGCTCCTACAATGACCAGTTCTTC. This gives the protein CASSFLAGSYNDQFF.

A note on this clonotype: Possible read error: a much larger clone is one base away. The chain employs TRBV29-1 and TRBJ1-1, with D hard to call. Germline values: CDR1 SQVTM, CDR2 ANQGSEA. The CDR3 length is 15 residues. The CDR3, as DNA: TGCAGCGTTCCCCCCGACTGGCTGCCCGAACTTGAAGCTTACTTT. Translated: CSVPPDWLPELEAYF.

This clonotype was found a few times. The chain couples TRBV15 to TRBJ2-2, with D uncertain. CDR3 length: 15 residues. The V and J ends lost 0 bases and 6 bases respectively, with 11 bases between them. Germline CDR1 and CDR2: LNHNV and YYDKDF (reference sequence). The CDR3 DNA sequence: TGTGCCACCAGCAGAGACCCCCTAGGGCCCGGGGAGCTGTTTTTT. Protein sequence: CATSRDPLGPGELFF.